The 2 T cell receptor beta chains given below trace back to one sample, sequenced in a study of blood T cell repertoires in COVID-19. Method: immunoSEQ multiplex PCR; TCRdb's copy keeps in-frame clones and lacks some. The data show some 190,000 clones, around 84% seen once. Sequencing was done on a sample of PBMCs or T cells enriched from blood (not recorded which). These receptor sequences come from a woman in her thirties who had been exposed to COVID-19.

This chain joins TRBV29-1 and TRBJ2-4, with TRBD1 as a possible D gene (6 bases). V was cut by 7 bases and J by 3 bases, with 16 bases left in between. The CDR3 totals 14 residues. Germline V CDR1 and CDR2: SQVTM, ANQGSEA. In DNA form, the CDR3 reads TGCAGCGCCGGCCAGGGGAGCGACAAAAACATTCAGTACTTC. Protein: CSAGQGSDKNIQYF.

The J gene is TRBJ1-1, the V gene TRBV6-5; D is unresolved. The CDR3 consists of 13 residues. Trimming took 8 bases from V and 0 from J, leaving 10 bases between them. Germline V lookup: CDR1 MNHEY, CDR2 SVGAGI. CDR3 residues: CASEALMNTEAFF. In DNA form, the CDR3 reads TGTGCCAGCGAGGCCCTTATGAACACTGAAGCTTTCTTT.